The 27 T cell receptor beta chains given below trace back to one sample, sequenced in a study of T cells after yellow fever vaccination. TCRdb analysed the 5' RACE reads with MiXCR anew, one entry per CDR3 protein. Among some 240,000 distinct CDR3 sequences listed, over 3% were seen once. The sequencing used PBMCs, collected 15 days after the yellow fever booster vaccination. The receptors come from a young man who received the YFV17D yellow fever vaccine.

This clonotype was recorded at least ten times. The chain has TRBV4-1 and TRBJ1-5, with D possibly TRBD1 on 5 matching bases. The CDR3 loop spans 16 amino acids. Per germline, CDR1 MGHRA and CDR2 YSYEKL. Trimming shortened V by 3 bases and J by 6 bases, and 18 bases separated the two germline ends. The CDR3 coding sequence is TGCGCCAGCAGCCATCAGATTGGCAGGGAAGCTCAGCCCCAGCATTTT. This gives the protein CASSHQIGREAQPQHF.

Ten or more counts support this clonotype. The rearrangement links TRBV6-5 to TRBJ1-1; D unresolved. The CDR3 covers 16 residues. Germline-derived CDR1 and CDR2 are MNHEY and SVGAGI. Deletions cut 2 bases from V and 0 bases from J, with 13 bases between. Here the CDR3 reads CASSYDPNEMNTEAFF. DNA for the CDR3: TGTGCCAGCAGTTACGACCCAAATGAGATGAACACTGAAGCTTTCTTT.

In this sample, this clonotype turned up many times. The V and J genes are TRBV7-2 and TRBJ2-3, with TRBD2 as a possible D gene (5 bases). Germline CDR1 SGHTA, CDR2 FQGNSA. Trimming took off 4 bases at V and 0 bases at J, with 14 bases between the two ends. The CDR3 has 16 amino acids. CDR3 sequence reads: CASSWRSTFSTDTQYF. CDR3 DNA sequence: TGTGCCAGCAGCTGGAGGTCTACTTTTAGCACAGATACGCAGTATTTT.

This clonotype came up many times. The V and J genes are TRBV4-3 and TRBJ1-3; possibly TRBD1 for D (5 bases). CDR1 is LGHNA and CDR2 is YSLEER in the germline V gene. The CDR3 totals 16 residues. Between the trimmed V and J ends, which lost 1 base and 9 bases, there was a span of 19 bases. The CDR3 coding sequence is TGCGCCAGCAGCCAAGTCCTGTCAGGGAGCAGCGGCACCATATATTTT. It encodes CASSQVLSGSSGTIYF.

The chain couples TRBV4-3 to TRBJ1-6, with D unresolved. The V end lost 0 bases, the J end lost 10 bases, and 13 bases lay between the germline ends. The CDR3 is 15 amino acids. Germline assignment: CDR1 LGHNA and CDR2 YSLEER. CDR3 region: CASSQENSGRSPLHF. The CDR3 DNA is TGCGCCAGCAGCCAAGAGAATTCAGGCCGGTCACCCCTCCACTTT.

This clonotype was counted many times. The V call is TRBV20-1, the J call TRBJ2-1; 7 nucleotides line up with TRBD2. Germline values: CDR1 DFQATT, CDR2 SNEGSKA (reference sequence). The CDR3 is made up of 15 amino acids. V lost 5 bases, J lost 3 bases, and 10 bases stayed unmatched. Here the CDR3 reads CSAPLAGIDYNEQFF. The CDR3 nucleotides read TGCAGTGCTCCGTTAGCGGGCATAGACTACAATGAGCAGTTCTTC.

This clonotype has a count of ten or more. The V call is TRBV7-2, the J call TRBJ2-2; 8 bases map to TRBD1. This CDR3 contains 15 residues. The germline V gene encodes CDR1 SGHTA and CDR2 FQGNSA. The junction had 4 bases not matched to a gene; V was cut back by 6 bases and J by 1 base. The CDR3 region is CASRTGTGNTGELFF. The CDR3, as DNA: TGTGCCAGCAGGACCGGGACAGGGAACACCGGGGAGCTGTTTTTT.

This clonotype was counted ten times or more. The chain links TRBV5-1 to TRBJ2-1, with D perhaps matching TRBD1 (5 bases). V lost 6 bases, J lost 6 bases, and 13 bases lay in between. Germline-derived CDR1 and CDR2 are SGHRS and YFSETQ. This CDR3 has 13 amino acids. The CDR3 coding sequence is TGCGCCAGCATCCCCCCAGGGTCCAATGAGCAGTTCTTC. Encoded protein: CASIPPGSNEQFF.

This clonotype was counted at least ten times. The CDR3 is CASRRTNSNQPQHF. The DNA for the CDR3 is TGTGCCAGCAGAAGGACAAATAGCAATCAGCCCCAGCATTTT. The chain joins TRBV7-2 to TRBJ1-5; perhaps TRBD1 as D (5 bases). This CDR3 comprises 14 residues. Germline V gene data show CDR1 as SGHTA and CDR2 as FQGNSA. V was cut by 6 bases and J by 0 bases, with 9 bases left in between.

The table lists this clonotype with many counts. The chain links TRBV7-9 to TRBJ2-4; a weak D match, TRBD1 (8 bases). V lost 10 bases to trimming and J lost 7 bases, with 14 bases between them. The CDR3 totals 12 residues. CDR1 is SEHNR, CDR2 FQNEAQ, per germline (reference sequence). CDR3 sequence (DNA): TGTGCCACAGACAGGGGAGGGAACATTCAGTACTTC. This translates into CATDRGGNIQYF.

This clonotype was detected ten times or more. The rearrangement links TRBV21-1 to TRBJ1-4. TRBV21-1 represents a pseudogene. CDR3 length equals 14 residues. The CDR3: CASSKEHPRQKLFF. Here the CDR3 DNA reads TGTGCCAGCAGCAAAGAGCATCCCCGTCAAAAACTGTTTTTT.

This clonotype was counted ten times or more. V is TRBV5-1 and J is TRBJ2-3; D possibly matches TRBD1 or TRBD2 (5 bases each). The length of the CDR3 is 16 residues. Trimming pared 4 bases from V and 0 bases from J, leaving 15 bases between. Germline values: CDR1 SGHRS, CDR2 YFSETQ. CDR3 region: CASSAWGRSSTDTQYF. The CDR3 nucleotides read TGCGCCAGCAGCGCCTGGGGACGGTCTAGCACAGATACGCAGTATTTT.

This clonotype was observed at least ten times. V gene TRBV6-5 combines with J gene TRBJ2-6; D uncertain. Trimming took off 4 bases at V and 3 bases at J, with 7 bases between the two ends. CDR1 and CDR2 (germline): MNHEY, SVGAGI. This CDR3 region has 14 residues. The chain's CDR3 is CASSLGYGANVLTF. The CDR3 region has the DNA TGTGCCAGCAGTTTGGGGTATGGGGCCAACGTCCTGACTTTC.

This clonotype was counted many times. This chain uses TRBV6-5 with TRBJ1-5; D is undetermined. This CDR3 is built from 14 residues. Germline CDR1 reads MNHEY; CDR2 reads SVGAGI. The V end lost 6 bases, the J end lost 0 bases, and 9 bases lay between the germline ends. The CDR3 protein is CASSAYLSNQPQHF. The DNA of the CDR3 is TGTGCCAGCAGCGCATACCTTAGCAATCAGCCCCAGCATTTT.

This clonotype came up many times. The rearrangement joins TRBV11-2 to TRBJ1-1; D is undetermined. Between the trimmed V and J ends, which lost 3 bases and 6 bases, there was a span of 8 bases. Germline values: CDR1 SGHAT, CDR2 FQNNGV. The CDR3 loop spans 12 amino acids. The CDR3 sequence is CASSFPGAEAFF. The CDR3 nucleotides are TGTGCCAGCAGCTTCCCGGGAGCTGAAGCTTTCTTT.

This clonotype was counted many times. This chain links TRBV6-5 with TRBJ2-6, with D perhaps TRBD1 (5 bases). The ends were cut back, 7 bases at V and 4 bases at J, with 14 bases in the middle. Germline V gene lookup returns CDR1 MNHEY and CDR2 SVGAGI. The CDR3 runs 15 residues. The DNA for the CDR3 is TGTGCCAGCACCCGAGGACAATTCGGGGCCAACGTCCTGACTTTC. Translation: CASTRGQFGANVLTF.

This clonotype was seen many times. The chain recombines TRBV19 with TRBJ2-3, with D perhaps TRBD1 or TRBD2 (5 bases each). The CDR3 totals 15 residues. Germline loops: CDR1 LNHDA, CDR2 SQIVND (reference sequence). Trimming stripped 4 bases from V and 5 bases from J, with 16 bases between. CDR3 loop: CASSRGPPEGDTQYF. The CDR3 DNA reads TGTGCCAGTAGTAGGGGACCCCCCGAGGGAGATACGCAGTATTTT. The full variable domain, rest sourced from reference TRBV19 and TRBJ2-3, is DGGITQSPKYLFRKEGQNVTLSCEQNLNHDAMYWYRQDPGQGLRLIYYSQIVNDFQKGDIAEGYSVSREKKESFPLTVTSAQKNPTAFYLCASSRGPPEGDTQYFGPGTRLTVL.

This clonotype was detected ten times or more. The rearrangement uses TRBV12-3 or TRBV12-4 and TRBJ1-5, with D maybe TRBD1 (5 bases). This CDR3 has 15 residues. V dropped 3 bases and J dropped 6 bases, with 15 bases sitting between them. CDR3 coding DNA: TGTGCCAGCAGTTTTTCGCAGGGAGGTAGTCAGCCCCAGCATTTT. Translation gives CASSFSQGGSQPQHF.

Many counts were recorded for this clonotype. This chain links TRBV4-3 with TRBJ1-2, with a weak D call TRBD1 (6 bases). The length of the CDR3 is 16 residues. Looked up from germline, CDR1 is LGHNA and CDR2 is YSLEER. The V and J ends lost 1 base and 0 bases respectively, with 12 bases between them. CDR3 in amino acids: CASSQASGQTNYGYTF. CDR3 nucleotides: TGCGCCAGCAGCCAAGCCTCTGGACAGACTAACTATGGCTACACCTTC.

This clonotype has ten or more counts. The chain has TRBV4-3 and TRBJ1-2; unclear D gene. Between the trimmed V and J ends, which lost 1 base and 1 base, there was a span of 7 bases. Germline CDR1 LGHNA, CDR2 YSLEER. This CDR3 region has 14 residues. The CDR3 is CASSQVARNYGYTF. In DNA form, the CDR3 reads TGCGCCAGCAGCCAAGTTGCACGTAACTATGGCTACACCTTC.

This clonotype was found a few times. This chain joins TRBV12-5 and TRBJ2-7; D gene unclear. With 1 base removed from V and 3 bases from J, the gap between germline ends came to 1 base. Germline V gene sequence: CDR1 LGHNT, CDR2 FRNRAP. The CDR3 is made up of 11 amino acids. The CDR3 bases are TGTGCTAGTGGTTTGGGCTACGAGCAGTACTTC. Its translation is CASGLGYEQYF.

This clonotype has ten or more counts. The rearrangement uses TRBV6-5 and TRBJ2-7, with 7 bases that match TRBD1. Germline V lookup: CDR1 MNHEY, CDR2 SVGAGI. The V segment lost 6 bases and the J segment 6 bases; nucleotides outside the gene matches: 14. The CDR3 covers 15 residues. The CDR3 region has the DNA TGTGCCAGCAGCAATGTAGGGGGCGCCGGTCGCGAGCAGTACTTC. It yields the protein CASSNVGGAGREQYF.

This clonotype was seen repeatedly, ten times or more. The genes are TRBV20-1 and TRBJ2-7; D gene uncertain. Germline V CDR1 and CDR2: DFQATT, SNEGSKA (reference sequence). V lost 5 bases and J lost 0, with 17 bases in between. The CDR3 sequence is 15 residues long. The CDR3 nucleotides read TGCAGTGCTCAACCCCTCGGAACGGACTCCTACGAGCAGTACGTC. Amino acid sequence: CSAQPLGTDSYEQYV.

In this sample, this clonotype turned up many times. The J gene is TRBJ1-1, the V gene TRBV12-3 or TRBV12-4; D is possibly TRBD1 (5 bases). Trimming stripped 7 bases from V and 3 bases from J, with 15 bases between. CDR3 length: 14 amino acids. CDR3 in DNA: TGTGCCAGCATAACGGGTTTGGGGGACACTGAAGCTTTCTTT. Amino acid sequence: CASITGLGDTEAFF.

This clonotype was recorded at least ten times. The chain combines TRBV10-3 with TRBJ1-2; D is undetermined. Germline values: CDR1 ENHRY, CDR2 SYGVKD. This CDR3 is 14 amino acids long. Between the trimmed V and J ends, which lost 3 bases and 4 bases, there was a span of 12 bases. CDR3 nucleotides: TGTGCCATCAGTGAACGGGTGGGGAGCTATGGCTACACCTTC. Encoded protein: CAISERVGSYGYTF.

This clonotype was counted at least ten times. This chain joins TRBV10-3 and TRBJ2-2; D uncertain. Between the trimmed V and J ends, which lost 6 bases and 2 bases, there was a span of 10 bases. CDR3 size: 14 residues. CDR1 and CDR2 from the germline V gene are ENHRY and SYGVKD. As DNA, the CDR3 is TGTGCCATCAGAACGGACCTAAACACCGGGGAGCTGTTTTTT. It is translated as CAIRTDLNTGELFF.

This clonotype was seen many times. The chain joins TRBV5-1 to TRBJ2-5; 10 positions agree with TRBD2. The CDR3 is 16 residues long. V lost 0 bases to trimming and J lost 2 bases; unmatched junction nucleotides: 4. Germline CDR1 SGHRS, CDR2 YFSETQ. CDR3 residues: CASSLDGAGGQETQYF. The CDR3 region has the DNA TGCGCCAGCAGCTTGGACGGAGCGGGGGGGCAAGAGACCCAGTACTTC.